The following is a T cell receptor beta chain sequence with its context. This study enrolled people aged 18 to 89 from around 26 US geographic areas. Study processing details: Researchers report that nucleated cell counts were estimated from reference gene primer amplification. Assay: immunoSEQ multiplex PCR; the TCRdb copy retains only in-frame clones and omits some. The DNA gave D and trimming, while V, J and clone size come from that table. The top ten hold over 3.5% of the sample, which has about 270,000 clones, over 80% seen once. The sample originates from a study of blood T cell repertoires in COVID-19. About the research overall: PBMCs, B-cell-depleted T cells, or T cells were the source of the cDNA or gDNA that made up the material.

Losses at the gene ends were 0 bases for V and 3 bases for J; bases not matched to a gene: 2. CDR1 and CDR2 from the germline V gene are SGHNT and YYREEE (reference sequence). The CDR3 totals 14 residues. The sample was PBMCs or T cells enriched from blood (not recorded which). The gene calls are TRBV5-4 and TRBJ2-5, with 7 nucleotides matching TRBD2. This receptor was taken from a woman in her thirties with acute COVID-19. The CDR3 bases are TGTGCCAGCAGCTTGGGACGGGGGGAAGAGACCCAGTACTTC. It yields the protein CASSLGRGEETQYF.